The 8 T cell receptor beta chains in this list originate from one sample, sequenced in a study of T cell repertoires in cytomegalovirus infection. From the reads, TCRdb called clonotypes with MiXCR, one entry per CDR3 protein. The sample yields approximately 200,000 distinct CDR3 sequences, approximately 28% seen once. Input material: PBMCs. The receptors originated from a human donor in good health (CMV status not recorded). Some clones in this sample may be carry-over from other donors' samples.

This clonotype came up many times. The chain recombines TRBV7-2 with TRBJ1-2; D remains unclear. There are 13 residues in the CDR3. The V gene's germline CDR1 is SGHTA and CDR2 FQGNSA. V was cut by 3 bases and J by 0 bases, with 5 bases left in between. The CDR3 bases are TGTGCCAGCAGCTTGAGCCCTAACTATGGCTACACCTTC. It is translated as CASSLSPNYGYTF.

This clonotype was seen ten or more times. The chain recombines TRBV7-2 with TRBJ2-7; D may match TRBD1 or TRBD2 (5 bases each). V dropped 5 bases and J dropped 0 bases, with 11 bases sitting between them. The CDR3 extends over 14 amino acids. Germline lookup yields CDR1 SGHTA and CDR2 FQGNSA. DNA of the CDR3: TGTGCCAGCAGCGAGGCCGGGGCCTCCTACGAGCAGTACTTC. Encoded protein: CASSEAGASYEQYF.

This clonotype was counted between two and nine times. The rearrangement links TRBV9 to TRBJ1-1; possible D gene TRBD1, 6 bases. Between the trimmed V and J ends, which lost 4 bases and 3 bases, there was a span of 13 bases. Germline V gives CDR1 SGDLS, CDR2 YYNGEE. This CDR3 region has 14 residues. CDR3: CASSSQGLDTEAFF. The CDR3 region has the DNA TGTGCCAGCAGCTCACAGGGTTTAGACACTGAAGCTTTCTTT.

This clonotype was observed a few times. The rearrangement links TRBV6-2 or TRBV6-3 to TRBJ2-7, with 9 positions matching TRBD1. V lost 6 bases and J lost 5; bases outside the gene matches: 11. Germline CDR1 is MNHEY and CDR2 is SVGEGT. The CDR3 consists of 15 residues. CDR3 protein: CASRPTGTGSDEQYF. As DNA, the CDR3 is TGTGCCAGCAGGCCCACCGGGACAGGGAGCGACGAGCAGTACTTC.

This clonotype has only one observation. V gene TRBV20-1 combines with J gene TRBJ2-1; 9 nucleotides agree with TRBD2. CDR3 length: 14 amino acids. Losses at the gene ends were 6 bases for V and 8 bases for J; bases not matched to a gene: 11. The germline CDR1 and CDR2 sequences are DFQATT and SNEGSKA (reference sequence). CDR3 sequence: CSAPLGGGAYEQFF. CDR3 sequence (DNA): TGCAGTGCCCCCCTGGGCGGGGGGGCCTATGAGCAGTTCTTC.

The V and J genes are TRBV12-3 or TRBV12-4 and TRBJ2-7; D call uncertain. This CDR3 contains 13 residues. Trimming pared 0 bases from V and 0 bases from J, leaving 3 bases between. The CDR3 nucleotides are TGTGCCAGCAGTTTAGCGATCTCCTACGAGCAGTACTTC. It yields the protein CASSLAISYEQYF.

In its sample, this clonotype was seen many times. This sequence joins TRBV7-6 and TRBJ1-1; the match to TRBD1 covers 9 bases. J lost 0 bases, V lost 5 bases, and 1 base had no gene match. Germline V CDR1 and CDR2: SGHVS, FNYEAQ. The CDR3 covers 14 residues. Written as DNA, the CDR3 is TGTGCCAGCAGCGGGGACAGGGTGAACACTGAAGCTTTCTTT. Protein: CASSGDRVNTEAFF.

The genes are TRBV6-5 and TRBJ2-6, with TRBD1 as a possible D gene (6 bases). Germline CDR1 MNHEY, CDR2 SVGAGI. The CDR3 is 16 amino acids. The germline V and J ends were trimmed by 5 bases and 4 bases, with 15 bases remaining between them. CDR3 sequence: CASSRTSGVGANVLTF. The CDR3 DNA is TGTGCCAGCAGTCGAACTTCAGGGGTCGGGGCCAACGTCCTGACTTTC.